This entry lists 21 T cell receptor beta chains sequenced from one sample in a study of identical twins. A single record per CDR3 protein comes from TCRdb applying MiXCR to the 5' RACE reads. The table shows 240,000 or so distinct CDR3 sequences, with about 7.3% occurring only once. These data were also filed under a second study, of yellow fever vaccine responses in identical twins.

Sequenced material: memory (CD45RO+) T cells sorted from blood. These receptors originate from a woman aged 18-29 years in good health.

The table lists this clonotype with many counts. The gene calls are TRBV5-1 and TRBJ1-1, with TRBD1 identical over 10 bases. With V trimmed by 7 bases and J by 1 base, 10 bases remained unmatched. Germline CDR1 is SGHRS and CDR2 is YFSETQ. The CDR3 spans 16 residues. CDR3 protein: CASEPGQGIKNTEAFF. For the CDR3, the DNA is TGCGCCAGCGAACCGGGACAGGGGATTAAGAACACTGAAGCTTTCTTT.

This clonotype has only a few counts. The genes are TRBV19 and TRBJ2-1; the match to TRBD2 covers 13 bases. The CDR3 is 18 amino acids. Germline V CDR1 and CDR2: LNHDA, SQIVND (reference sequence). V lost 6 bases to trimming and J lost 4 bases; unmatched junction nucleotides: 12. CDR3 residues: CASRRTSGSNLVYNEQFF. The CDR3 DNA reads as TGTGCCAGTAGAAGGACTAGCGGGAGTAATTTGGTATACAATGAGCAGTTCTTC.

The CDR3 nucleotides read TGCAGTGCTAGTGGGTGGCAGATCTCTAACTATGGCTACACCTTC. Its translation: CSASGWQISNYGYTF. The chain uses TRBV20-1 and TRBJ1-2, with unresolved D. Germline V gene lookup returns CDR1 DFQATT and CDR2 SNEGSKA (reference sequence). Trimming removed 3 bases at V and 0 bases at J, with 14 bases between. This CDR3 contains 15 residues.

This clonotype was seen repeatedly, ten times or more. The chain carries TRBV7-8 and TRBJ2-1; 13 bases agree with TRBD2. J lost 7 bases, V lost 5 bases, and 5 bases had no gene match. CDR1 is SGHVS, CDR2 FQNEAQ, per germline. CDR3 length: 15 residues. The CDR3, as DNA: TGTGCCAGCAGCAAGGGACTAGCGGGGTTGAATGAGCAGTTCTTC. It yields the protein CASSKGLAGLNEQFF.

This clonotype was counted at least ten times. This chain links TRBV28 with TRBJ2-1, with D possibly TRBD2 on 7 matching bases. The germline gives CDR1 MDHEN, CDR2 SYDVKM. V dropped 4 bases and J dropped 4 bases, with 14 bases sitting between them. The CDR3 is made up of 15 amino acids. The CDR3 reads CASSYRGRGYNEQFF. The CDR3 DNA follows: TGTGCCAGCAGTTACCGGGGGCGGGGGTACAATGAGCAGTTCTTC.

This clonotype was detected ten times or more. The CDR3: CSTTGTATNSPLHF. CDR3 bases: TGCAGTACGACCGGGACGGCTACCAATTCACCCCTCCACTTT. The genes are TRBV20-1 and TRBJ1-6; perhaps TRBD1 as D (5 bases). CDR3 length: 14 amino acids. Germline V gene sequence: CDR1 DFQATT, CDR2 SNEGSKA (reference sequence). Between the trimmed V and J ends, which lost 8 bases and 7 bases, there was a span of 18 bases.

The rearrangement joins TRBV20-1 to TRBJ2-5; D gene ambiguous. Trimming stripped 0 bases from V and 7 bases from J, with 15 bases between. This CDR3 is 14 amino acids long. Germline CDR1 DFQATT, CDR2 SNEGSKA (reference sequence). This chain's CDR3 is CSARDHQAPWTQYF. For the CDR3, the DNA is TGCAGTGCTAGAGATCACCAGGCCCCTTGGACCCAGTACTTC.

This clonotype has a handful of counts. The rearrangement joins TRBV20-1 to TRBJ2-3; 12 nucleotides line up with TRBD2. The CDR3 runs 19 residues. The J segment lost 3 bases and the V segment lost 3 bases, leaving 16 bases of the junction unmatched. Germline V gene sequence: CDR1 DFQATT, CDR2 SNEGSKA (reference sequence). This CDR3 reads CSASRLAGGPRGRTDTQYF. CDR3 coding DNA: TGCAGTGCTAGTCGGCTAGCGGGAGGGCCTAGGGGTAGAACAGATACGCAGTATTTT.

This clonotype was counted a few times. This chain links TRBV2 with TRBJ2-1; D is undetermined. Germline CDR1 reads SNHLY; CDR2 reads FYNNEI. V was shortened by 4 bases and J by 0 bases, with 13 bases between the two germline ends. The CDR3 extends over 16 amino acids. The chain's CDR3 is CASSGGRLSSYNEQFF. For the CDR3, the DNA is TGTGCCAGCAGTGGGGGTCGGCTCAGCTCCTACAATGAGCAGTTCTTC.

This clonotype was detected ten times or more. This chain joins TRBV6-5 and TRBJ1-4; TRBD1 is a possible D gene (5 bases). The CDR3 spans 14 residues. The V gene's germline CDR1 is MNHEY and CDR2 SVGAGI. The germline V and J ends were trimmed by 6 bases and 6 bases, with 14 bases remaining between them. CDR3 sequence: CASRRGALYEKLFF. CDR3 sequence (DNA): TGTGCCAGCAGGCGCGGGGCCCTATATGAAAAACTGTTTTTT.

The genes are TRBV20-1 and TRBJ2-4, with 12 bases matching TRBD1. With 6 bases clipped from V and 1 base from J, the junction kept 7 bases outside the gene matches. Germline V gene lookup returns CDR1 DFQATT and CDR2 SNEGSKA (reference sequence). This CDR3 spans 16 amino acids. CDR3 sequence: CSAAGTGGIAKNIQYF. The CDR3 DNA reads TGCAGTGCAGCAGGGACAGGGGGCATTGCCAAAAACATTCAGTACTTC.

The chain links TRBV12-3 or TRBV12-4 to TRBJ1-1; no reliable D call. Between the trimmed V and J ends, which lost 7 bases and 6 bases, there was a span of 15 bases. CDR3 size: 13 residues. The DNA of the CDR3 is TGTGCCAGCATTCCCACCCGCGTGGCTGAAGCTTTCTTT. It codes for CASIPTRVAEAFF.

CDR3 sequence reads: CASSGTPEETQYF. For the CDR3, the DNA is TGTGCCAGCAGCGGGACCCCCGAAGAGACCCAGTACTTC. This rearrangement joins TRBV5-6 to TRBJ2-5; tentatively, D is TRBD1 or TRBD2 (5 bases each). CDR1 is SGHDT, CDR2 YYEEEE, per germline. Trimming shortened V by 4 bases and J by 3 bases, and 10 bases separated the two germline ends. This CDR3 contains 13 residues.

In this sample, this clonotype turned up many times. The V gene is TRBV4-1, the J gene TRBJ1-6; D is undetermined. Germline values: CDR1 MGHRA, CDR2 YSYEKL. V was clipped by 0 bases and J by 3 bases, with 9 bases between them. This CDR3 spans 16 amino acids. For the CDR3, the DNA is TGCGCCAGCAGCCAAGAGGAGGGCCGCTATAATTCACCCCTCCACTTT. Translation: CASSQEEGRYNSPLHF.

The gene calls are TRBV28 and TRBJ1-2; 7 nucleotides agree with TRBD1. V was pared by 2 bases and J by 4 bases, with 4 bases of the junction left unmatched. The CDR3 consists of 14 residues. Germline V gene sequence: CDR1 MDHEN, CDR2 SYDVKM. CDR3 loop: CASSLRAGGYGYTF. CDR3 sequence (DNA): TGTGCCAGCAGTTTACGGGCAGGGGGCTATGGCTACACCTTC.

The genes are TRBV19 and TRBJ2-7, with TRBD2 matching over 8 bases. The V gene's germline CDR1 is LNHDA and CDR2 SQIVND (reference sequence). This CDR3 has 12 amino acids. V was clipped by 8 bases and J by 11 bases; unmatched bases: 11. CDR3 DNA: TGTGCCAGTGGGGGGTCTAGCGGGCAAGAGTACGTC. It codes for CASGGSSGQEYV.

At least ten counts were recorded for this clonotype. The rearrangement links TRBV5-1 to TRBJ2-5; 9 positions agree with TRBD2. The CDR3 is made up of 15 amino acids. Germline trimming cut 0 bases from V and 2 bases from J; bases unmatched to any gene: 2. Germline V gene data show CDR1 as SGHRS and CDR2 as YFSETQ. CDR3 nucleotides: TGCGCCAGCAGCTTGGCAGCGGGAGGTCAAGAGACCCAGTACTTC. Translated, it gives CASSLAAGGQETQYF.

This clonotype has at least ten counts. This chain connects TRBV7-2 to TRBJ2-2; no firm D call. V lost 1 base to trimming and J lost 6 bases, with 3 bases between them. The CDR3 contains 12 residues. CDR1 and CDR2 (germline): SGHTA, FQGNSA. Here the CDR3 DNA reads TGTGCCAGCAGCTTAGGTGCCGGGGAGCTGTTTTTT. Amino acids: CASSLGAGELFF.

This sequence joins TRBV6-1 and TRBJ1-4; TRBD1 matches at 7 bases. Germline V gene data show CDR1 as MNHNS and CDR2 as SASEGT. The CDR3 runs 15 residues. V dropped 8 bases and J dropped 0; count of bases not matched to a gene: 6. As DNA, the CDR3 is TGTGCCAGCGCAAGGACAGGTGCAACTAATGAAAAACTGTTTTTT. This codes for CASARTGATNEKLFF.

This clonotype was seen more than once but under ten times. The chain links TRBV5-4 to TRBJ2-1, with 15 nucleotides matching TRBD2. The CDR3 is 17 residues long. V was clipped by 4 bases and J by 3 bases; unmatched bases: 5. In germline, CDR1 is SGHNT, CDR2 YYREEE (reference sequence). The CDR3, as DNA: TGTGCCAGCAGCGGGGGACTAGCGGGAGGCAACTACAATGAGCAGTTCTTC. It is translated as CASSGGLAGGNYNEQFF.

The rearrangement joins TRBV2 to TRBJ2-5; D may match TRBD1 or TRBD2 (5 bases each). The length of the CDR3 is 15 residues. V dropped 0 bases and J dropped 5 bases, with 13 bases sitting between them. The germline V gene encodes CDR1 SNHLY and CDR2 FYNNEI. The CDR3 sequence: CASSEAPGRGETQYF. CDR3 in DNA: TGTGCCAGCAGTGAAGCGCCAGGGCGAGGGGAGACCCAGTACTTC. The full variable domain, rest sourced from reference TRBV2 and TRBJ2-5, is EPEVTQTPSHQVTQMGQEVILRCVPISNHLYFYWYRQILGQKVEFLVSFYNNEISEKSEIFDDQFSVERPDGSNFTLKIRSTKLEDSAMYFCASSEAPGRGETQYFGPGTRLLVL.